Each of the 24 T cell receptor beta chains below was sequenced from the same sample in a study of T cell responses to AZD1222 COVID-19 vaccine. Profiled with immunoSEQ multiplex PCR; TCRdb holds only in-frame clones, not every one. The profile shows approximately 130,000 clones, 93% of them singletons. Sample: peripheral blood, taken on day 0 of AZD1222 vaccination. Receptors were obtained from an adult in good health.

The chain links TRBV5-1 to TRBJ1-1; 10 nucleotides line up with TRBD1. The J segment lost 1 base and the V segment lost 0 bases, leaving 3 bases of the junction unmatched. Germline V gene lookup returns CDR1 SGHRS and CDR2 YFSETQ. This CDR3 has 16 residues. CDR3 residues: CASSLGQGASNTEAFF. The CDR3 nucleotides read TGCGCCAGCAGCTTGGGACAGGGGGCGTCGAACACTGAAGCTTTCTTT.

This clone appeared a single time. The rearrangement joins TRBV5-1 to TRBJ1-1; no clear D. Per the germline V gene, CDR1 is SGHRS and CDR2 is YFSETQ. CDR3 length: 15 amino acids. Trimming took off 1 base at V and 1 base at J, with 11 bases between the two ends. The CDR3 region has the DNA TGCGCCAGCAGCTTGTTCACGGGGAGGAACACTGAAGCTTTCTTT. It encodes CASSLFTGRNTEAFF.

Written as DNA, the CDR3 is TGCGCCAGCAGCTCCAACCCCCAGGGCCAGGGCAATACTTTCTTT. This codes for CASSSNPQGQGNTFF. The chain uses TRBV5-1 and TRBJ1-1; maybe TRBD1 (5 bases). Germline CDR1 is SGHRS and CDR2 is YFSETQ. V was trimmed by 3 bases and J by 12 bases, leaving 24 bases between them. The CDR3 covers 15 residues. Supplemented by reference TRBV5-1 and TRBJ1-1, the full variable domain reads KAGVTQTPRYLIKTRGQQVTLSCSPISGHRSVSWYQQTPGQGLQFLFEYFSETQRNKGNFPGRFSGRQFSNSRSEMNVSTLELGDSALYLCASSSNPQGQGNTFFGQGTRLTVV.

The rearrangement joins TRBV19 to TRBJ1-2; D unresolved. CDR3 length equals 16 residues. From germline, CDR1 is LNHDA and CDR2 SQIVND (reference sequence). V gave up 4 bases and J gave up 3 bases, with 18 bases separating them. CDR3 region: CASSRQDGWVDYGYTF. CDR3 nucleotide sequence: TGTGCCAGTAGTAGGCAGGACGGTTGGGTTGACTATGGCTACACCTTC.

The chain is built from TRBV14 and TRBJ1-6; no clear D. In germline, CDR1 is SGHDN, CDR2 FVKESK. The length of the CDR3 is 15 residues. Trimming left V 3 bases short and J 0 bases short, with 6 bases between. The CDR3 DNA is TGTGCCAGCAGCCAGAGGAGCTCCTATAATTCACCCCTCCACTTT. Translation: CASSQRSSYNSPLHF.

The chain is built from TRBV7-9 and TRBJ1-1, with 7 bases identical to TRBD1. CDR1 SEHNR and CDR2 FQNEAQ come from the germline V gene (reference sequence). The CDR3 spans 15 residues. Trimming at V came to 5 bases and at J to 4 bases, leaving 10 bases not matched to a gene. The DNA of the CDR3 is TGTGCCAGCAGCCTCCAGGGGGGATTGGGCACTGAAGCTTTCTTT. Translation gives CASSLQGGLGTEAFF.

This clone is medium-sized (0.01 to 0.1%) in the sample. J is TRBJ1-1 and V is TRBV7-9; a possible D gene is TRBD1 (5 bases). The CDR3 has 14 amino acids. Germline V gives CDR1 SEHNR, CDR2 FQNEAQ (reference sequence). Trimming removed 1 base at V and 5 bases at J, with 11 bases between. CDR3 residues: CASSLEVGLTEAFF. The CDR3 region has the DNA TGTGCCAGCAGCTTAGAAGTGGGGCTTACTGAAGCTTTCTTT. Full variable domain (remainder filled in from reference TRBV7-9 and TRBJ1-1): DTGVSQNPRHKITKRGQNVTFRCDPISEHNRLYWYRQTLGQGPEFLTYFQNEAQLEKSRLLSDRFSAERPKGSFSTLEIQRTEQGDSAMYLCASSLEVGLTEAFFGQGTRLTVV.

The rearrangement uses TRBV3-1 (or the pseudogene TRBV3-2) and TRBJ1-1; tentatively, D is TRBD1 (5 bases). V lost 5 bases to trimming and J lost 4 bases, with 20 bases between them. CDR1 is LGHDT and CDR2 is YNNKEL in the germline V gene (reference sequence). The length of the CDR3 is 16 residues. The CDR3 spells CASSFGGWGRGTEAFF. Here the CDR3 DNA reads TGTGCCAGCAGCTTTGGGGGATGGGGCCGAGGCACTGAAGCTTTCTTT.

The chain recombines TRBV18 with TRBJ1-4; TRBD1 aligns across 9 bases. The V segment lost 6 bases and the J segment 6 bases; nucleotides outside the gene matches: 8. The CDR3 sequence is 15 residues long. The germline V gene has CDR1 KGHSH and CDR2 LQKENI. The CDR3 loop reads CASSYGTGRDEKLFF. The CDR3 region has the DNA TGTGCCAGCTCGTACGGGACAGGGAGGGATGAAAAACTGTTTTTT.

CDR3 residues: CAISYSGGAHEQFF. CDR3 bases: TGTGCCATCAGTTATAGCGGGGGGGCACATGAGCAGTTCTTC. The chain has TRBV10-3 and TRBJ2-1; 11 bases line up with TRBD2. The CDR3 spans 14 residues. Germline assignment: CDR1 ENHRY and CDR2 SYGVKD. V was pared by 5 bases and J by 8 bases, with 5 bases of the junction left unmatched.

In nucleotides, the CDR3 is TGTGCCAGCACCCCAACCGGGACAGGGGTTTCTGGCTACACCTTC. It yields the protein CASTPTGTGVSGYTF. V gene TRBV6-5 combines with J gene TRBJ1-2, with 10 bases fitting TRBD1. J lost 7 bases, V lost 7 bases, and 12 bases had no gene match. This CDR3 comprises 15 residues. Germline V gene data show CDR1 as MNHEY and CDR2 as SVGAGI.

The chain combines TRBV12-3 or TRBV12-4 with TRBJ1-5, with D perhaps TRBD1 (6 bases). The CDR3 runs 13 residues. Trimming removed 3 bases from V and 5 bases from J, with 8 bases in between. The CDR3 is CASSFGGHQPQHF. CDR3 DNA: TGTGCCAGCAGTTTTGGGGGGCATCAGCCCCAGCATTTT.

The chain joins TRBV19 to TRBJ2-7, with D possibly being TRBD1 (5 bases). The ends were cut back, 5 bases at V and 2 bases at J, with 19 bases in the middle. CDR3 size: 16 residues. Germline CDR1 LNHDA, CDR2 SQIVND (reference sequence). The CDR3 region has the DNA TGTGCCAGTAGTGCCCGACAGACACACATACCCTACGAGCAGTACTTC. This translates into CASSARQTHIPYEQYF.

The chain recombines TRBV2 with TRBJ1-6; no clear D gene. The CDR3 length is 15 residues. Per the germline V gene, CDR1 is SNHLY and CDR2 is FYNNEI. Trimming took 6 bases from V and 6 from J, leaving 15 bases between them. The CDR3 loop is CASSPWGGSNSPLHF. CDR3 in DNA: TGTGCCAGCAGCCCTTGGGGAGGGAGTAATTCACCCCTCCACTTT.

This clone has just one count. The V call is TRBV4-1, the J call TRBJ2-2, with 8 bases fitting TRBD2. CDR1 is MGHRA and CDR2 is YSYEKL in the germline V gene. V dropped 0 bases and J dropped 4; count of bases not matched to a gene: 7. CDR3 length equals 17 residues. The CDR3 DNA sequence: TGCGCCAGCAGCCAAGAGGGATACGGGGGGGGCACCGGGGAGCTGTTTTTT. Protein: CASSQEGYGGGTGELFF.

The chain combines TRBV15 with TRBJ1-5; D is ambiguous. Germline lookup yields CDR1 LNHNV and CDR2 YYDKDF (reference sequence). This CDR3 comprises 15 residues. Trimming took 0 bases from V and 4 from J, leaving 10 bases between them. The CDR3 coding sequence is TGTGCCACCAGCAGAGATTTGGGGAAGAATCAGCCCCAGCATTTT. Encoded protein: CATSRDLGKNQPQHF.

The chain uses TRBV30 and TRBJ1-1; the D is unclear. The germline V and J ends were trimmed by 5 bases and 1 base, with 14 bases remaining between them. Germline V gives CDR1 GTSNPN, CDR2 SVGIG (reference sequence). This CDR3 spans 14 amino acids. For the CDR3, the DNA is TGTGCCTGGTCCTCGCGGGGATCGAACACTGAAGCTTTCTTT. Translation gives CAWSSRGSNTEAFF.

As DNA, the CDR3 is TGCGCCAGCAGCCAAGGCACCGGGCCGTGGGGCAATGAGCAGTTCTTC. Residues: CASSQGTGPWGNEQFF. The chain carries TRBV4-1 and TRBJ2-1, with D uncertain. CDR1 and CDR2 from the germline V gene are MGHRA and YSYEKL. The CDR3 is made up of 16 amino acids. With 1 base removed from V and 6 bases from J, the gap between germline ends came to 16 bases.

This chain joins TRBV6-6 and TRBJ2-7, with TRBD1 identical over 10 bases. Germline-derived CDR1 and CDR2 are MNHNY and SVGAGI (reference sequence). The CDR3 loop spans 15 amino acids. V trimming: 1 base; J trimming: 4 bases; junction bases outside the gene matches: 4. CDR3 coding DNA: TGTGCCAGCAGTTACTTGGGACAGGGGTTATACGAGCAGTACTTC. Amino acid sequence: CASSYLGQGLYEQYF.

This chain joins TRBV18 and TRBJ2-5, with TRBD2 matching 10 bases. The V segment lost 3 bases and the J segment 5 bases; nucleotides outside the gene matches: 6. Germline loops: CDR1 KGHSH, CDR2 LQKENI. This CDR3 spans 15 amino acids. Written as DNA, the CDR3 is TGTGCCAGCTCACCTCGGCTAGCGGGGGTGGAGACCCAGTACTTC. It yields the protein CASSPRLAGVETQYF.

The chain has TRBV5-4 and TRBJ2-7, with TRBD1 as a possible D gene (6 bases). Germline lookup yields CDR1 SGHNT and CDR2 YYREEE (reference sequence). CDR3 length: 13 residues. The germline V and J ends were trimmed by 3 bases and 0 bases, with 7 bases remaining between them. CDR3 coding DNA: TGTGCCAGCAGCTCGGACAGCTCCTACGAGCAGTACTTC. Amino acids: CASSSDSSYEQYF.

The chain combines TRBV6-6 with TRBJ1-2; 7 positions match TRBD1. V dropped 6 bases and J dropped 8; count of bases not matched to a gene: 6. Germline V CDR1 and CDR2: MNHNY, SVGAGI (reference sequence). This CDR3 is 12 amino acids long. In nucleotides, the CDR3 is TGTGCCAGCAGGACAGGGTTACGGGGCTACACCTTC. It translates to CASRTGLRGYTF.

The rearrangement uses TRBV4-1 and TRBJ2-2; tentative D call: TRBD1 (5 bases). CDR3 size: 18 residues. Germline CDR1 and CDR2: MGHRA and YSYEKL. Trimming pared 1 base from V and 2 bases from J, leaving 17 bases between. In DNA form, the CDR3 reads TGCGCCAGCAGCCAAGGGGGCAGACAGTCCGGCAACACCGGGGAGCTGTTTTTT. The encoded protein is CASSQGGRQSGNTGELFF.

The chain recombines TRBV4-1 with TRBJ2-3; 10 bases map to TRBD2. J lost 9 bases, V lost 0 bases, and 9 bases had no gene match. This CDR3 comprises 16 residues. Germline assignment: CDR1 MGHRA and CDR2 YSYEKL. In DNA form, the CDR3 reads TGCGCCAGCAGCCAAGAGTTAAGCGGGGGGGCCAGGACGCAGTATTTT. This codes for CASSQELSGGARTQYF.